This TCR beta chain was sequenced for a study of cytomegalovirus exposure and HLA in healthy donors. Trimming took 2 bases from V and 2 from J; bases not matched to a gene: 9. The V gene's germline CDR1 is SGHTA and CDR2 FQGNSA. CDR3 length: 16 residues. Broader study findings: Upon later analysis, TCR association rates were observed to vary by HLA locus, being highest for DRB1 and lowest for HLA-C. Published work reported that the classifier diagnosed cytomegalovirus status with high specificity and sensitivity. Later analysis identified a missense DCLRE1C variant that was linked to TCR beta V- and J-gene trimming. Many donors carried some public TCRs, although rarity characterized most TCR sequences.

PCR was performed using 60 Vbeta and 13 Jbeta primers. Clones were read by immunoSEQ multiplex PCR, and TCRdb kept only the in-frame ones, dropping some. This table holds 170,000 or so clones, under 85% found once. Note on this clone: Its cognate antigen is unknown.

V and J are TRBV7-2 and TRBJ2-7; TRBD2 agrees at 7 bases. This clonotype originated in a woman aged 25 to 45 in good health and CMV-seronegative. Material: PBMCs. CDR3 coding DNA: TGTGCCAGCAGCTTAAGTGGGCGGGAGATCACCTACGAGCAGTACTTC. Its protein is CASSLSGREITYEQYF.